This T cell receptor (beta chain) was recorded in a study of T cells in Graves' hyperthyroidism and ophthalmopathy. Amplification targeted TCR beta CDR3 regions from RNA transcripts. HTBI primers were used for first-round RT-PCR of the TCR CDR3. Each CDR3 protein gets one entry after TCRdb re-called the multiplex PCR reads with MiXCR. The sample has about 570,000 distinct CDR3 sequences, 11% to 15% seen once; the top ten hold approximately 13%. Trimming removed 8 bases at V and 0 bases at J, with 13 bases between. The CDR3 length is 15 residues. CDR1 MNHNS and CDR2 SASEGT come from the germline V gene. The authors deemed Graves' hyperthyroidism stable absent ophthalmopathy progression within 18 months.

The chain uses TRBV6-1 and TRBJ2-2, with D perhaps matching TRBD1 (6 bases). The sequencing input was blood. The origin of this receptor is a woman between 40 and 50 years old with Graves' hyperthyroidism. The chain's CDR3 is CASRTGISNTGELFF. CDR3 bases: TGTGCCAGCCGTACAGGGATATCGAACACCGGGGAGCTGTTTTTT.